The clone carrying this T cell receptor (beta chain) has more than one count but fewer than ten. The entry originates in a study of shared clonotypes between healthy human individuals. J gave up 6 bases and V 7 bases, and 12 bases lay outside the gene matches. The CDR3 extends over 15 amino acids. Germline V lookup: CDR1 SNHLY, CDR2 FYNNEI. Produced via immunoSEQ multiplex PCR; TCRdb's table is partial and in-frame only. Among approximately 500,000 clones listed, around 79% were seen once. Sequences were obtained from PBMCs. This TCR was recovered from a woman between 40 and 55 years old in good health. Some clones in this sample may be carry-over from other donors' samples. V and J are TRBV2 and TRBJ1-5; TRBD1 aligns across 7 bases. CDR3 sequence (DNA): TGTGCCAGCACTACAGGGGCCGGATCGGGTCAGCCCCAGCATTTT. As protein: CASTTGAGSGQPQHF.